Reported below is one TCR beta chain. The antigen remains undetermined. Primers used in a second PCR of about 7 to 12 cycles were a sample-barcoded 5' primer and a J-beta primer mix. TCRdb independently ran MiXCR on the 5' RACE reads; one entry per CDR3 protein. The sample consists of 1.5 million to 2 million distinct CDR3 sequences, around 35% of them appearing once. This CDR3 contains 14 residues. This sample was included in a study of blood T cells in healthy people across ages. Study background: Roughly one uniquely barcoded beta molecule per two T cells was captured.

Broader study findings: Diversity estimated from one million T cells was considered an underestimate. Comparison with aged donors showed that long-lived donors had more naive CD4+ cells and higher diversity. As age increased, TCR beta diversity per million T cells fell in a roughly linear fashion.

The V call is TRBV12-3 or TRBV12-4, the J call TRBJ2-7, with 7 bases fitting TRBD2. The J call is uncertain, as TRBJ2-5 better fits the DNA end. This TCR was recovered from a woman in her twenties or thirties in good health. The sequencing input was blood. This CDR3 is CASSLTSSGETQYF. CDR3 bases: TGTGCCAGCAGTCTGACTAGCTCGGGAGAGACCCAGTACTTC.